What follows are 30 T cell receptor beta chains derived from one specimen sequenced in a study of blood T cell repertoires in COVID-19. The data were produced by immunoSEQ multiplex PCR, yet TCRdb's version contains in-frame clones alone and is incomplete. The repertoire holds 300,000 to 500,000 clones, roughly 90% seen once, with approximately 1% in the top ten. The sample comprised PBMCs or T cells enriched from blood (not recorded which). The receptor source for this set is a woman between 25 and 40 years old with acute COVID-19.

The chain's CDR3 is CAWGQGRTYEQYF. CDR3 sequence (DNA): TGTGCCTGGGGACAGGGTCGAACCTACGAGCAGTACTTC. The chain couples TRBV30 to TRBJ2-7, with 8 bases matching TRBD1. With V trimmed by 5 bases and J by 2 bases, 5 bases remained unmatched. Per germline, CDR1 GTSNPN and CDR2 SVGIG (reference sequence). The CDR3 has 13 amino acids.

The chain uses TRBV21-1 and TRBJ2-5; the D segment call TRBD2 is taken from the table without a DNA check. TRBV21-1 is noted as a pseudogene. CDR3 length: 11 residues. This CDR3 reads CARPGQETQYF. The CDR3 nucleotides read TGTGCCAGACCGGGACAAGAGACCCAGTACTTC.

The sample holds one count of this clone. The V gene is TRBV12-5, the J gene TRBJ2-1; D possibly corresponds to TRBD1 (6 bases). Germline V gene sequence: CDR1 LGHNT, CDR2 FRNRAP. This CDR3 has 18 residues. V was cut by 4 bases and J by 0 bases, with 19 bases left in between. The CDR3 spells CASGSPLGLGGSYNEQFF. The CDR3 DNA is TGTGCTAGTGGTTCGCCCCTCGGTTTAGGGGGCTCCTACAATGAGCAGTTCTTC.

This clone occurred once. The J gene is TRBJ2-3, the V gene TRBV5-1; TRBD2 matches at 9 bases. V shed 0 bases, J shed 5 bases, and the junction held 10 bases outside the gene matches. The CDR3 spans 17 residues. Looked up from germline, CDR1 is SGHRS and CDR2 is YFSETQ. DNA for the CDR3: TGCGCCAGCAGCTTGGGCTCCGGGACTAGCTATGGAGATACGCAGTATTTT. Protein sequence: CASSLGSGTSYGDTQYF.

J is TRBJ2-1 and V is TRBV29-1; 8 bases align to TRBD1. The CDR3 length is 13 residues. Germline V gene data show CDR1 as SQVTM and CDR2 as ANQGSEA. The V and J ends lost 3 bases and 10 bases, in that order; junction bases with no gene match: 8. The DNA of the CDR3 is TGCAGCGTTGAGCCAGGGGGCGCGTGGGAGCAGTTCTTC. This codes for CSVEPGGAWEQFF.

V and J are TRBV19 and TRBJ2-7; a weak D match, TRBD2 (6 bases). The germline gives CDR1 LNHDA, CDR2 SQIVND (reference sequence). Between the trimmed V and J ends, which lost 0 bases and 6 bases, there was a span of 21 bases. The CDR3 length is 17 residues. CDR3 sequence: CASSIDPEEGLRSEQYF. The CDR3 DNA reads TGTGCCAGTAGTATAGACCCAGAGGAGGGTTTGAGATCCGAGCAGTACTTC. The full variable domain, with the rest looked up from reference TRBV19 and TRBJ2-7, is DGGITQSPKYLFRKEGQNVTLSCEQNLNHDAMYWYRQDPGQGLRLIYYSQIVNDFQKGDIAEGYSVSREKKESFPLTVTSAQKNPTAFYLCASSIDPEEGLRSEQYFGPGTRLTVT.

Written as DNA, the CDR3 is TGTGCCAGCAGTCCCACGTTTCGACAGGGGCCAGATACGCAGTATTTT. Its protein product is CASSPTFRQGPDTQYF. The V gene is TRBV4-2, the J gene TRBJ2-3, with 8 bases aligning to TRBD1. Germline V lookup: CDR1 LGHNA, CDR2 YNFKEQ. CDR3 length: 16 residues. The trim removed 6 bases at V and 4 bases at J, leaving 12 bases unmatched.

The J gene is TRBJ2-5, the V gene TRBV24-1; D gene unclear. V lost 0 bases and J lost 0, with 7 bases in between. Germline CDR1 reads KGHDR; CDR2 reads SFDVKD. This CDR3 contains 15 residues. In DNA form, the CDR3 reads TGTGCCACCAGTGATTTGCGGCTAGACCAAGAGACCCAGTACTTC. Protein sequence: CATSDLRLDQETQYF.

This rearrangement joins TRBV9 to TRBJ1-3; 8 bases are a match to TRBD1. Germline V gene sequence: CDR1 SGDLS, CDR2 YYNGEE. V lost 3 bases and J lost 2; bases outside the gene matches: 7. The CDR3 consists of 16 residues. In DNA, the CDR3 is TGTGCCAGCAGCGGCCAGACAGGGGTCCCTGGAAACACCATATATTTT. This sequence encodes CASSGQTGVPGNTIYF. The whole variable domain, filled in from reference TRBV9 and TRBJ1-3, reads DSGVTQTPKHLITATGQRVTLRCSPRSGDLSVYWYQQSLDQGLQFLIQYYNGEERAKGNILERFSAQQFPDLHSELNLSSLELGDSALYFCASSGQTGVPGNTIYFGEGSWLTVV.

The gene calls are TRBV5-1 and TRBJ2-1, with 7 positions matching TRBD2. V dropped 4 bases and J dropped 6; count of bases not matched to a gene: 7. The CDR3 loop spans 14 amino acids. Germline loops: CDR1 SGHRS, CDR2 YFSETQ. CDR3 sequence (DNA): TGCGCCAGCAGCCTAGCGACTAGCATCAATGAGCAGTTCTTC. It yields the protein CASSLATSINEQFF. Complete variable domain (other parts from reference TRBV5-1 and TRBJ2-1): KAGVTQTPRYLIKTRGQQVTLSCSPISGHRSVSWYQQTPGQGLQFLFEYFSETQRNKGNFPGRFSGRQFSNSRSEMNVSTLELGDSALYLCASSLATSINEQFFGPGTRLTVL.

A few counts support this clone. This chain links TRBV19 with TRBJ1-2; no firm D call. From germline, CDR1 is LNHDA and CDR2 SQIVND (reference sequence). V gave up 1 base and J gave up 4 bases, with 7 bases separating them. The length of the CDR3 is 13 residues. The chain's CDR3 is CASSIAAAYGYTF. For the CDR3, the DNA is TGTGCCAGTAGTATAGCGGCGGCCTATGGCTACACCTTC.

This rearrangement joins TRBV4-1 to TRBJ2-1; 7 bases are shared with TRBD2. Trimming took 0 bases from V and 4 from J; bases not matched to a gene: 3. CDR3 length: 15 residues. Germline V lookup: CDR1 MGHRA, CDR2 YSYEKL. CDR3: CASSQEQRGYNEQFF. In DNA, the CDR3 is TGCGCCAGCAGCCAAGAACAGCGGGGATACAATGAGCAGTTCTTC.

The chain carries TRBV7-2 and TRBJ1-1; the match to TRBD1 covers 10 bases. V dropped 5 bases and J dropped 0; count of bases not matched to a gene: 6. The V gene's germline CDR1 is SGHTA and CDR2 FQGNSA. The CDR3 extends over 16 amino acids. The CDR3 coding sequence is TGTGCCAGCAGCCTGGGGACAGGGGTGATGAACACTGAAGCTTTCTTT. Amino acids: CASSLGTGVMNTEAFF. Drawing the rest from reference TRBV7-2 and TRBJ1-1, the complete variable domain is GAGVSQSPSNKVTEKGKDVELRCDPISGHTALYWYRQSLGQGLEFLIYFQGNSAPDKSGLPSDRFSAERTGGSVSTLTIQRTQQEDSAVYLCASSLGTGVMNTEAFFGQGTRLTVV.

This clone was seen once. The chain has TRBV29-1 and TRBJ2-3; a weak D match, TRBD2 (6 bases). The germline V gene has CDR1 SQVTM and CDR2 ANQGSEA. V was pared by 6 bases and J by 2 bases, with 21 bases between. This CDR3 is 16 amino acids long. CDR3 region: CSVNSWVLADTDTQYF. The CDR3 nucleotides read TGCAGCGTCAATAGCTGGGTACTAGCTGACACAGATACGCAGTATTTT.

The V call is TRBV6-6, the J call TRBJ1-6; D remains unclear. CDR3 length equals 12 residues. The V end lost 5 bases, the J end lost 8 bases, and 7 bases lay between the germline ends. CDR1 and CDR2 (germline): MNHNY, SVGAGI (reference sequence). The CDR3 DNA reads as TGTGCCAGCAGTCTAGAGGATTCACCCCTCCACTTT. It encodes CASSLEDSPLHF.

The chain carries TRBV30 and TRBJ1-4; D not resolved. There are 14 residues in the CDR3. Germline V gives CDR1 GTSNPN, CDR2 SVGIG (reference sequence). V lost 3 bases, J lost 2 bases, and 10 bases lay in between. The CDR3 is CAWRQRGTNEKLFF. CDR3 in DNA: TGTGCCTGGAGGCAAAGAGGGACTAATGAAAAACTGTTTTTT.

CDR3: CASSPRTNRGSSSPLHF. DNA of the CDR3: TGTGCCAGCAGCCCGCGTACTAACAGGGGTTCGAGTTCACCCCTCCACTTT. This chain uses TRBV7-8 with TRBJ1-6; TRBD1 matches at 7 bases. The germline CDR1 and CDR2 sequences are SGHVS and FQNEAQ. The CDR3 loop spans 17 amino acids. V lost 5 bases and J lost 9; bases outside the gene matches: 16.

J is TRBJ2-3 and V is TRBV20-1; TRBD1 aligns across 12 bases. V lost 3 bases, J lost 6 bases, and 10 bases stayed unmatched. The germline V gene has CDR1 DFQATT and CDR2 SNEGSKA (reference sequence). CDR3 length: 16 amino acids. CDR3 loop: CSASRPGQGARDTQYF. The CDR3 DNA follows: TGCAGTGCTAGTCGGCCGGGACAGGGGGCGCGGGATACGCAGTATTTT.

This clone has a single count. The chain links TRBV5-1 to TRBJ1-2; D might be TRBD1 (5 bases). The V end lost 7 bases, the J end lost 0 bases, and 7 bases lay between the germline ends. CDR1 is SGHRS, CDR2 YFSETQ, per germline. The CDR3 has 12 residues. CDR3 sequence (DNA): TGCGCCAGCTCGGGGGCTAACTATGGCTACACCTTC. Translated: CASSGANYGYTF.

This chain links TRBV7-2 with TRBJ2-5; D ambiguous. There are 14 residues in the CDR3. Trimming shortened V by 0 bases and J by 2 bases, and 7 bases separated the two germline ends. CDR1 and CDR2 from the germline V gene are SGHTA and FQGNSA. The CDR3 bases are TGTGCCAGCAGCTTAGCGCTTCGGCAAGAGACCCAGTACTTC. Its protein product is CASSLALRQETQYF.

The genes are TRBV6-5 and TRBJ2-7; 7 nucleotides align to TRBD1. V trimming: 5 bases; J trimming: 5 bases; junction bases outside the gene matches: 3. The CDR3 consists of 12 residues. Germline loops: CDR1 MNHEY, CDR2 SVGAGI. The chain's CDR3 is CASSRTGNEQYF. The CDR3 coding sequence is TGTGCCAGCAGTAGGACAGGAAACGAGCAGTACTTC.

The chain carries TRBV5-1 and TRBJ2-2, with 7 positions matching TRBD1. Germline V gene lookup returns CDR1 SGHRS and CDR2 YFSETQ. CDR3 length: 15 residues. V shed 2 bases and J 4 bases; nucleotides not matched to a gene: 5. The CDR3 DNA is TGCGCCAGCAGCTTCGCACAGGGGTTCACCGGGGAGCTGTTTTTT. Translated: CASSFAQGFTGELFF.

This chain connects TRBV9 to TRBJ2-3; the D gene is possibly TRBD1 (5 bases). V was shortened by 3 bases and J by 3 bases, with 20 bases between the two germline ends. Germline V gene data show CDR1 as SGDLS and CDR2 as YYNGEE. The CDR3 extends over 17 amino acids. The CDR3 protein is CASSAEDKPALTDTQYF. CDR3 DNA: TGTGCCAGCAGCGCAGAGGACAAGCCCGCCCTAACAGATACGCAGTATTTT.

The chain links TRBV6-1 to TRBJ2-7; the match to TRBD2 covers 8 bases. The J segment lost 2 bases and the V segment lost 5 bases, leaving 8 bases of the junction unmatched. The CDR3 contains 15 residues. Germline CDR1 MNHNS, CDR2 SASEGT. DNA for the CDR3: TGTGCCAGCAGTACCGGGACTAGAGAAACCTACGAGCAGTACTTC. This sequence encodes CASSTGTRETYEQYF.

This rearrangement joins TRBV7-9 to TRBJ2-2; maybe TRBD2 (8 bases). V was pared by 5 bases and J by 4 bases, with 17 bases between. CDR1 and CDR2 (germline): SEHNR, FQNEAQ (reference sequence). The CDR3 loop spans 16 amino acids. CDR3 protein: CASSREGAGTTGELFF. CDR3 nucleotide sequence: TGTGCCAGCAGCCGGGAGGGGGCAGGAACCACCGGGGAGCTGTTTTTT.

The rearrangement joins TRBV6-2 or TRBV6-3 to TRBJ2-7; D not certain. The V gene's germline CDR1 is MNHEY and CDR2 SVGEGT. V was clipped by 6 bases and J by 3 bases, with 6 bases between them. The CDR3 has 11 residues. The CDR3 is CASSLYYEQYF. The CDR3 nucleotides read TGTGCCAGCAGCCTCTACTACGAGCAGTACTTC.

V is TRBV11-3 and J is TRBJ2-7; D perhaps matches TRBD2 (7 bases). This CDR3 has 18 residues. Germline values: CDR1 SGHNT, CDR2 YENEEA. V lost 1 base, J lost 7 bases, and 26 bases lay in between. This CDR3 reads CASSLGKGNLGGLIEQYF. CDR3 nucleotide sequence: TGTGCCAGCAGCTTAGGGAAGGGAAACCTGGGGGGGCTAATAGAGCAGTACTTC.

The sample holds one count of this clone. The J gene is TRBJ1-2, the V gene TRBV5-1; 7 bases line up with TRBD1. CDR1 SGHRS and CDR2 YFSETQ come from the germline V gene. V lost 5 bases and J lost 1; bases outside the gene matches: 5. This CDR3 is 14 amino acids long. This CDR3 is CASRGTDYNYGYTF. CDR3 sequence (DNA): TGCGCCAGCAGGGGGACAGATTATAACTATGGCTACACCTTC. The full variable domain, completed using reference TRBV5-1 and TRBJ1-2, is KAGVTQTPRYLIKTRGQQVTLSCSPISGHRSVSWYQQTPGQGLQFLFEYFSETQRNKGNFPGRFSGRQFSNSRSEMNVSTLELGDSALYLCASRGTDYNYGYTFGSGTRLTVV.

This sequence joins TRBV29-1 and TRBJ2-3; possibly TRBD2 for D (5 bases). V was cut by 4 bases and J by 6 bases, with 5 bases left in between. CDR3 size: 10 residues. Germline values: CDR1 SQVTM, CDR2 ANQGSEA. The CDR3 DNA is TGCAGCGTTGCGGGGGATACGCAGTATTTT. Protein sequence: CSVAGDTQYF.

V usage is TRBV4-1 and J usage is TRBJ1-6, with 7 bases matching TRBD1. This CDR3 is 17 amino acids long. Germline CDR1 MGHRA, CDR2 YSYEKL. After removal of 0 bases from V and 13 bases from J, the junction contained 15 bases not matched to a gene. The CDR3 DNA reads TGCGCCAGCAGCCAAGAGAAGATCGGGACAGCCGATTGGCCCCTCCACTTT. It encodes CASSQEKIGTADWPLHF.